This T cell receptor (beta chain) comes out of a study of memory CD4+ T cells and cytomegalovirus serostatus. Study-level background: Of the healthy Belgian adults, 8 to 10 were CMV seropositive and 20 to 30 seronegative.

Authors' analysis steps: After removing out-of-frame reads, over 2 million distinct TCRbeta sequences remained. Sequencing used immunoSEQ multiplex PCR; TCRdb keeps in-frame clones, though not all of them. The V and J calls and clone size are taken from that table; D and trimming were inferred from the DNA. Seen here are under 80,000 clones, about 73% observed once, and the top ten hold approximately 2.4%. Single viable CD3+CD4+CD8-CD45RO+ cells were sorted as the memory CD4+ T cells. CMV serostatus came from serum IgG against pp150, pp28, p38, p52. This clone was observed a handful of times. Sequences were obtained from memory CD4+ T cells from blood. This receptor was identified in an adult in good health and CMV-seropositive.

The CDR3 here is CASSIESPTGYGGYTF. CDR3 DNA: TGTGCCAGTAGTATAGAATCCCCGACAGGGTATGGTGGCTACACCTTC. The chain is built from TRBV19 and TRBJ1-2; 7 bases fit TRBD1. The CDR3 totals 16 residues. Germline assignment: CDR1 LNHDA and CDR2 SQIVND (reference sequence). V dropped 0 bases and J dropped 7; count of bases not matched to a gene: 11.